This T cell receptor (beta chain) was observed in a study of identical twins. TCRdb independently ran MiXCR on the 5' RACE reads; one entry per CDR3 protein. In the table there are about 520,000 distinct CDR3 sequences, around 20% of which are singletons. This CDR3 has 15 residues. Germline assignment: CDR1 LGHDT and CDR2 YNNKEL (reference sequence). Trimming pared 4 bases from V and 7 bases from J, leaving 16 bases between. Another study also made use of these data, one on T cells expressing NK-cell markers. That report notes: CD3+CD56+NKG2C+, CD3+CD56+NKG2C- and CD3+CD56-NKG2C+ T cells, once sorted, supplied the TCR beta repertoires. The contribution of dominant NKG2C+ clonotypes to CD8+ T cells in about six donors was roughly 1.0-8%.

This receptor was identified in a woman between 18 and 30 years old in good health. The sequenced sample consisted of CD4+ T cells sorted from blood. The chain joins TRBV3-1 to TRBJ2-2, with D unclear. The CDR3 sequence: CASSPFVRSGGELFF. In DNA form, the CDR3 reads TGTGCCAGCAGCCCCTTTGTCAGGTCCGGCGGGGAGCTGTTTTTT.